What follows are 16 T cell receptor beta chains derived from one specimen sequenced in a study of shared clonotypes between healthy human individuals. Only in-frame clones appear in the TCRdb table, and some are missing; sequencing was by immunoSEQ multiplex PCR. The profile shows around 2.1 million clones, around 93% of them singletons. Only CD45RO-negative cells positively selected for CCR7 counted as naive CD8 cells, so terminally differentiated effector memory CD45RA+ cells were excluded. The source material was naive CD8+ T cells from PBMCs. These receptors were taken from a man younger than 35 in good health. Some clones in this sample may be carry-over from other donors' samples.

V and J are TRBV28 and TRBJ2-5; the match to TRBD2 covers 8 bases. The length of the CDR3 is 14 residues. The J segment lost 5 bases and the V segment lost 2 bases, leaving 4 bases of the junction unmatched. Germline V lookup: CDR1 MDHEN, CDR2 SYDVKM. This CDR3 is CASSLPREVETQYF. The CDR3 region has the DNA TGTGCCAGCAGTTTACCGCGGGAGGTGGAGACCCAGTACTTC.

Only a few counts were recorded for this clone. In DNA, the CDR3 is TGTGCCAGCAGCGTAGCTACGTCGTCGGCCGACTATGGCTACACCTTC. It is translated as CASSVATSSADYGYTF. This chain links TRBV9 with TRBJ1-2; D is uncertain. This CDR3 spans 16 amino acids. CDR1 and CDR2 (germline): SGDLS, YYNGEE. Trimming cost V 0 bases and J 3 bases, with 15 bases left between them.

The chain carries TRBV9 and TRBJ2-7; 7 nucleotides align to TRBD1. CDR1 and CDR2 from the germline V gene are SGDLS and YYNGEE. Trimming at V came to 0 bases and at J to 4 bases, leaving 7 bases not matched to a gene. This CDR3 region has 15 residues. CDR3 DNA: TGTGCCAGCAGCGTAGGTTCCGGGACAGCTTACGAGCAGTACTTC. Translated: CASSVGSGTAYEQYF.

V usage is TRBV9 and J usage is TRBJ2-1; possible D gene TRBD2, 5 bases. V was shortened by 4 bases and J by 7 bases, with 21 bases between the two germline ends. In germline, CDR1 is SGDLS, CDR2 YYNGEE. The CDR3 extends over 16 amino acids. CDR3 DNA: TGTGCCAGCAGCCCCCAGGTCGGGGTACCGACGAATGAGCAGTTCTTC. It specifies CASSPQVGVPTNEQFF.

This chain uses TRBV9 with TRBJ1-2; D is ambiguous. Germline V gene sequence: CDR1 SGDLS, CDR2 YYNGEE. Trimming took off 0 bases at V and 1 base at J, with 13 bases between the two ends. The CDR3 is 16 amino acids. The CDR3 DNA is TGTGCCAGCAGCGTAGCGGGAGGGCCCCTTAACTATGGCTACACCTTC. Encoded protein: CASSVAGGPLNYGYTF.

The J gene is TRBJ1-1, the V gene TRBV19, with D possibly being TRBD1 (5 bases). The germline CDR1 and CDR2 sequences are LNHDA and SQIVND (reference sequence). There are 14 residues in the CDR3. V was shortened by 6 bases and J by 6 bases, with 17 bases between the two germline ends. CDR3 sequence reads: CASRQVVLGPEAFF. CDR3 DNA sequence: TGTGCCAGTAGACAGGTCGTATTGGGCCCTGAAGCTTTCTTT.

The rearrangement uses TRBV27 and TRBJ2-5, with TRBD2 identical over 7 bases. V gave up 3 bases and J gave up 5 bases; unmatched junction bases: 9. The CDR3 covers 15 residues. CDR1 and CDR2 (germline): MNHEY, SMNVEV (reference sequence). CDR3 residues: CASSLREKRTETQYF. CDR3 nucleotides: TGTGCCAGCAGTTTGCGGGAGAAGAGGACCGAGACCCAGTACTTC.

The chain employs TRBV27 and TRBJ2-7; 7 bases agree with TRBD1. CDR3 size: 16 residues. Trimming removed 8 bases from V and 2 bases from J; junction bases left unmatched: 15. The germline CDR1 and CDR2 sequences are MNHEY and SMNVEV (reference sequence). DNA for the CDR3: TGTGCCAGCTCCCCTACGCGGGCCAGGGGGACCTACGAGCAGTACTTC. Protein sequence: CASSPTRARGTYEQYF.

This clone was seen just once. This chain uses TRBV11-1 with TRBJ2-7; 11 positions agree with TRBD1. With 4 bases clipped from V and 3 bases from J, the junction kept 8 bases outside the gene matches. The CDR3 sequence is 16 residues long. From germline, CDR1 is SGHAT and CDR2 FQDESV (reference sequence). CDR3 protein: CASSYRAGTGGYEQYF. In nucleotides, the CDR3 is TGTGCCAGCAGCTACCGCGCGGGGACAGGGGGCTACGAGCAGTACTTC. Full variable domain (remainder filled in from reference TRBV11-1 and TRBJ2-7): EAEVAQSPRYKITEKSQAVAFWCDPISGHATLYWYRQILGQGPELLVQFQDESVVDDSQLPKDRFSAERLKGVDSTLKIQPAELGDSAMYLCASSYRAGTGGYEQYFGPGTRLTVT.

This sequence joins TRBV29-1 and TRBJ2-7, with a weak D call TRBD2 (5 bases). This CDR3 has 14 amino acids. V lost 4 bases, J lost 1 base, and 14 bases lay in between. Germline assignment: CDR1 SQVTM and CDR2 ANQGSEA. Here the CDR3 DNA reads TGCAGCGTTGTTTCGGGGATTGTATCCTACGAGCAGTACTTC. Translating gives CSVVSGIVSYEQYF.

V gene TRBV7-9 combines with J gene TRBJ2-3; D unresolved. Germline CDR1 reads SEHNR; CDR2 reads FQNEAQ (reference sequence). The CDR3 contains 16 residues. The germline V and J ends were trimmed by 4 bases and 0 bases, with 14 bases remaining between them. Here the CDR3 DNA reads TGTGCCAGCAGCTCCCTAACGAGCCTGAGCACAGATACGCAGTATTTT. Translating it yields CASSSLTSLSTDTQYF.

The V call is TRBV29-1, the J call TRBJ2-1; possible D gene TRBD2, 7 bases. The V and J ends lost 7 bases and 6 bases respectively, with 13 bases between them. The CDR3 is made up of 12 amino acids. Germline assignment: CDR1 SQVTM and CDR2 ANQGSEA. The CDR3 DNA follows: TGCAGCGGGGTGGGAGGGGGCAATGAGCAGTTCTTC. Amino acids: CSGVGGGNEQFF.

The chain joins TRBV28 to TRBJ2-1; no reliable D call. In germline, CDR1 is MDHEN, CDR2 SYDVKM. The length of the CDR3 is 14 residues. V dropped 2 bases and J dropped 4 bases, with 9 bases sitting between them. The CDR3 sequence: CASSLSQLYNEQFF. CDR3 DNA sequence: TGTGCCAGCAGTTTAAGCCAGCTATACAATGAGCAGTTCTTC.

J is TRBJ1-5 and V is TRBV7-9, with 7 bases lining up with TRBD1. Germline trimming cut 7 bases from V and 3 bases from J; bases unmatched to any gene: 9. Per the germline V gene, CDR1 is SEHNR and CDR2 is FQNEAQ (reference sequence). The CDR3 totals 15 residues. The CDR3 spells CASTNQGGVNQPQHF. CDR3 coding DNA: TGTGCCAGCACTAATCAGGGGGGCGTCAATCAGCCCCAGCATTTT.

This sequence joins TRBV5-4 and TRBJ1-2; tentative D call: TRBD1 (6 bases). In germline, CDR1 is SGHNT, CDR2 YYREEE (reference sequence). The CDR3 extends over 15 amino acids. Trimming left V 4 bases short and J 7 bases short, with 20 bases between. The CDR3 DNA sequence: TGTGCCAGCAGCACTGGAGGGGGGGACCGGGGTGGCTACACCTTC. The encoded protein is CASSTGGGDRGGYTF.

J is TRBJ2-2 and V is TRBV27; 7 bases are a match to TRBD1. V gave up 5 bases and J gave up 7 bases; unmatched junction bases: 4. CDR1 MNHEY and CDR2 SMNVEV come from the germline V gene (reference sequence). The CDR3 spans 13 residues. The CDR3 sequence: CASSPQGVGELFF. The DNA of the CDR3 is TGTGCCAGCAGTCCCCAGGGGGTCGGGGAGCTGTTTTTT.